Sequencing of this TCR beta chain was carried out in a study of blood T cells in healthy people across ages. Isolation of PBMCs gave at least 7 million cells per sample. Germline CDR1 reads SGHTA; CDR2 reads FQGNSA. The CDR3 is 16 amino acids. V shed 2 bases, J shed 4 bases, and the junction held 6 bases outside the gene matches. Through a sample-barcoded 5' primer and a J-beta primer mix, a second PCR was run for roughly 7 to 11 cycles. TCRdb re-analysed the 5' RACE reads in MiXCR, keeping a single row per CDR3 protein. The table lists 1.8 million or so distinct CDR3 sequences, approximately 40% of them singletons.

V is TRBV7-2 and J is TRBJ2-3; 10 bases align to TRBD2. What was sequenced was blood. The TCR sequence derives from a human donor in good health. Written as DNA, the CDR3 is TGTGCCAGCAGCTTATATATAGCGGGGGGCTCAGATACGCAGTATTTT. Amino acid sequence: CASSLYIAGGSDTQYF. The full variable domain, rest sourced from reference TRBV7-2 and TRBJ2-3, is GAGVSQSPSNKVTEKGKDVELRCDPISGHTALYWYRQSLGQGLEFLIYFQGNSAPDKSGLPSDRFSAERTGGSVSTLTIQRTQQEDSAVYLCASSLYIAGGSDTQYFGPGTRLTVL.